Each of the 12 T cell receptor beta chains below was sequenced from the same sample in a study of T-cell reconstitution after alpha-beta-depleted transplantation in children. Unique molecular identifiers were incorporated into the prepared TCRbeta library. TCRdb redid the calling of the PCR reads with MiXCR, one entry per CDR3 protein. The sample records 500,000 to 750,000 distinct CDR3 sequences, approximately 12% being singletons. The sample in question was PBMCs, mostly from graft donor cells, obtained 360 days after TCRalphabeta/CD19-depleted stem cell transplant. These receptors were taken from a male patient between 5 and 17 years old who had a stem cell transplant for acute myeloid leukemia, so the T cells may come from the graft donor.

This clonotype was seen only a few times. The chain joins TRBV15 to TRBJ2-1; 10 bases line up with TRBD2. V was pared by 3 bases and J by 9 bases, with 20 bases of the junction left unmatched. CDR3 length equals 19 residues. CDR1 is LNHNV, CDR2 YYDKDF, per germline (reference sequence). The CDR3 nucleotides are TGTGCCACCAGCAGTACCGGGACTAGCGCCGACTCGGCCTACGTTGAGCAGTTCTTC. Translating gives CATSSTGTSADSAYVEQFF.

This clonotype was seen more than once but under ten times. V and J are TRBV20-1 and TRBJ2-3, with D perhaps TRBD2 (6 bases). Trimming took 0 bases from V and 2 from J, leaving 15 bases between them. The CDR3 spans 16 residues. Germline V lookup: CDR1 DFQATT, CDR2 SNEGSKA (reference sequence). The DNA of the CDR3 is TGCAGTGCTAGAGACCACCGGGACTTTTACACAGATACGCAGTATTTT. Its translation is CSARDHRDFYTDTQYF.

Comments on this clonotype: A clone one base away is much larger, so this may be a read error. This sequence joins TRBV20-1 and TRBJ2-1; 9 nucleotides line up with TRBD2. This CDR3 comprises 16 residues. Germline V gene data show CDR1 as DFQATT and CDR2 as SNEGSKA (reference sequence). CDR3 in amino acids: CCANSNYLAGLNEQFF. CDR3 in DNA: TGCTGTGCTAACTCTAACTATCTAGCGGGGCTCAATGAGCAGTTCTTC.

There are many counts of this clonotype. The CDR3 region has the DNA TGTGCCACCAGTGATCCTGGGACTAGCGGGACCTCCTACAATGAGCAGTTCTTC. Translating gives CATSDPGTSGTSYNEQFF. This chain uses TRBV24-1 with TRBJ2-1; 13 nucleotides agree with TRBD2. The CDR3 loop spans 18 amino acids. The trim removed 3 bases at V and 0 bases at J, leaving 4 bases unmatched. CDR1 and CDR2 from the germline V gene are KGHDR and SFDVKD.

The chain recombines TRBV5-6 with TRBJ2-3; TRBD1 agrees at 12 bases. Germline V lookup: CDR1 SGHDT, CDR2 YYEEEE. V lost 2 bases, J lost 6 bases, and 7 bases stayed unmatched. CDR3 length: 16 residues. CDR3 protein: CASSLPGQGARDTQYF. The DNA of the CDR3 is TGTGCCAGCAGCTTACCGGGACAGGGGGCGCGGGATACGCAGTATTTT.

This clonotype occurred a few times. The chain is built from TRBV5-6 and TRBJ2-1, with D perhaps matching TRBD1 or TRBD2 (5 bases each). There are 17 residues in the CDR3. Germline CDR1 SGHDT, CDR2 YYEEEE. V lost 4 bases, J lost 1 base, and 18 bases lay in between. CDR3 sequence: CASSGGGVAPSYNEQFF. CDR3 in DNA: TGTGCCAGCAGCGGTGGGGGAGTAGCACCATCCTACAATGAGCAGTTCTTC.

V usage is TRBV18 and J usage is TRBJ2-7; no definite D call. The CDR3 consists of 14 residues. V was cut by 5 bases and J by 5 bases, with 16 bases left in between. Germline loops: CDR1 KGHSH, CDR2 LQKENI. The CDR3 here is CASSANWVMHEQYF. In DNA, the CDR3 is TGTGCCAGCTCAGCCAATTGGGTTATGCACGAGCAGTACTTC.

The chain carries TRBV7-3 and TRBJ2-1, with D perhaps given as TRBD1 or TRBD2 (5 bases each). CDR3 length equals 13 residues. The germline gives CDR1 SGHTA, CDR2 FQGTGA. V shed 5 bases and J shed 6 bases, with 11 bases lying between them. In DNA, the CDR3 is TGTGCCAGCAGCCCCTGGGGGTCCAATGAGCAGTTCTTC. Translation: CASSPWGSNEQFF.

V and J are TRBV6-2 or TRBV6-3 and TRBJ2-1; TRBD2 aligns across 13 bases. The germline V gene has CDR1 MNHEY and CDR2 SVGEGT. This CDR3 is 19 amino acids long. The ends lost 3 bases at V and 0 bases at J; junction bases unmatched: 8. CDR3 loop: CASSYRRLAGGSSYNEQFF. The CDR3 nucleotides are TGTGCCAGCAGTTATAGGAGACTAGCGGGAGGCTCCTCCTACAATGAGCAGTTCTTC.

In this sample, this clonotype turned up once. The V and J genes are TRBV30 and TRBJ1-4; TRBD1 agrees at 8 bases. Germline loops: CDR1 GTSNPN, CDR2 SVGIG (reference sequence). The V gene end was trimmed by 1 base and the J gene end by 8 bases; junction bases not matched to a gene: 6. CDR3 length equals 14 residues. CDR3 DNA: TGTGCCTGGAGTGCTTGGACAGGGTCCGAAAAACTGTTTTTT. This encodes CAWSAWTGSEKLFF.

This clonotype was detected ten times or more. The V and J genes are TRBV5-1 and TRBJ1-1; the D gene is possibly TRBD1 (6 bases). Between the trimmed V and J ends, which lost 5 bases and 4 bases, there was a span of 9 bases. This CDR3 comprises 12 residues. CDR1 is SGHRS and CDR2 is YFSETQ in the germline V gene. The chain's CDR3 is CASRRTATEAFF. The CDR3 bases are TGCGCCAGCAGAAGGACAGCCACTGAAGCTTTCTTT.

Only a few counts were recorded for this clonotype. The chain couples TRBV28 to TRBJ2-7, with unresolved D. Trimming removed 2 bases from V and 7 bases from J, with 18 bases in between. Germline CDR1 reads MDHEN; CDR2 reads SYDVKM. The CDR3 contains 15 residues. CDR3 protein: CASSLVGIGPREQYF. CDR3 in DNA: TGTGCCAGCAGTTTAGTTGGGATTGGGCCAAGAGAGCAGTACTTC. The whole variable domain, filled in from reference TRBV28 and TRBJ2-7, reads DVKVTQSSRYLVKRTGEKVFLECVQDMDHENMFWYRQDPGLGLRLIYFSYDVKMKEKGDIPEGYSVSREKKERFSLILESASTNQTSMYLCASSLVGIGPREQYFGPGTRLTVT.